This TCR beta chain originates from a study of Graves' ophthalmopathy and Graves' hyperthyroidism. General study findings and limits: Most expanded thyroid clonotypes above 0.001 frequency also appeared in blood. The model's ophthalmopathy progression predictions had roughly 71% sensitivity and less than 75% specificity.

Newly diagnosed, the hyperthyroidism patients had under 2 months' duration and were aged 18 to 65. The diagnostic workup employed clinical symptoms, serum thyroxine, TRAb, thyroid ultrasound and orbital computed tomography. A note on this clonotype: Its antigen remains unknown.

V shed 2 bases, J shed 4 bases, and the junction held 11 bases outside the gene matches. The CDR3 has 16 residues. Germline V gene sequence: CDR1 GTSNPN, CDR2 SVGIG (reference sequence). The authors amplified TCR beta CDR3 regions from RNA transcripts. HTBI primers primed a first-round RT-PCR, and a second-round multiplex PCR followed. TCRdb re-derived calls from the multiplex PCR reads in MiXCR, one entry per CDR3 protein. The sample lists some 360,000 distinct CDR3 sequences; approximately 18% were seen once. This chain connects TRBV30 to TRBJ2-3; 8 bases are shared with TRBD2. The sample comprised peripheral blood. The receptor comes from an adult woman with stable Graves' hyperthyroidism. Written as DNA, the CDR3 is TGTGCCTGGAGTCGGTTGGCGGGAGGCGGGGCAGATACGCAGTATTTT. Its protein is CAWSRLAGGGADTQYF.